This is a list of T cell receptor beta chains from one sample in a study of patients and donors after allogeneic stem cell transplantation. Each CDR3 protein gets one entry after TCRdb re-called the RT-PCR reads with MiXCR. There are around 150,000 distinct CDR3 sequences in the sample; over 30% occur only once, and 40% to 55% lies in the top ten. The sequencing input was blood, either unsorted or a sorted T cell fraction (not recorded which). These receptors all come from a human donor who was either an allogeneic HSCT recipient or a stem cell or donor lymphocyte infusion donor (not recorded which). It is not recorded whose cells these are; they may come from a transplant donor. Each CDR3 is given with its conserved first and last residue. The D gene is left open where the match is weak. Size is omitted from some rows. Given values are once, few, many or a class for expanded clones.

cdr3_aa: CASSEDGNQPQHF
cdr3_nt: TGTGCCAGCAGTGAAGACGGTAATCAGCCCCAGCATTTT
v_call: TRBV6-1
d_call: -
clone_size: few
j_call: TRBJ1-5

cdr3_aa: CASSSRAGGGETQYF
cdr3_nt: TGTGCCAGCAGTTCCCGAGCGGGGGGAGGCGAGACCCAGTACTTC
v_call: TRBV28
d_call: TRBD2
clone_size: -
j_call: TRBJ2-5

cdr3_aa: CASRPQGILTGELFF
cdr3_nt: TGTGCCAGCAGACCACAGGGGATTCTCACCGGGGAGCTGTTTTTT
v_call: TRBV6-5
d_call: TRBD1
clone_size: -
j_call: TRBJ2-2

cdr3_aa: CASSKQGRNGEQYF
cdr3_nt: TGTGCCAGCAGCAAACAGGGGAGGAATGGCGAGCAGTACTTC
v_call: TRBV27
d_call: -
clone_size: -
j_call: TRBJ2-7

cdr3_aa: CASSPQDREETQYF
cdr3_nt: TGTGCCAGCAGCCCCCAGGACAGGGAAGAGACCCAGTACTTC
v_call: TRBV5-4
d_call: TRBD1
clone_size: -
j_call: TRBJ2-5

cdr3_aa: CASGAGARDTEAFF
cdr3_nt: TGCGCCAGCGGGGCAGGGGCTAGAGATACTGAAGCTTTCTTT
v_call: TRBV5-1
d_call: -
clone_size: few
j_call: TRBJ1-1

cdr3_aa: CASSLESWRGEAFF
cdr3_nt: TGTGCCAGCAGCTTAGAGTCATGGCGGGGTGAAGCTTTCTTT
v_call: TRBV7-2
d_call: -
clone_size: many
j_call: TRBJ1-1

cdr3_aa: CASGGSAGKLFF
cdr3_nt: TGTGCCAGCGGGGGGAGCGCAGGAAAACTGTTTTTT
v_call: TRBV9
d_call: -
clone_size: -
j_call: TRBJ1-4

cdr3_aa: CASSRGTPTAGNTIYF
cdr3_nt: TGTGCCAGCAGTCGCGGGACACCAACGGCCGGAAACACCATATATTTT
v_call: TRBV6-5
d_call: -
clone_size: -
j_call: TRBJ1-3

cdr3_aa: CASSSGSEKLFF
cdr3_nt: TGTGCCAGCAGTTCCGGGTCTGAAAAACTGTTTTTT
v_call: TRBV6-5
d_call: -
clone_size: few
j_call: TRBJ1-4

cdr3_aa: CASSLRGGPQEAFF
cdr3_nt: TGCGCCAGCAGCTTACGTGGGGGCCCCCAAGAAGCTTTCTTT
v_call: TRBV5-1
d_call: -
clone_size: -
j_call: TRBJ1-1

cdr3_aa: CASSVVDSKNSPLHF
cdr3_nt: TGTGCCAGCAGTGTTGTGGACAGTAAGAATTCACCCCTCCACTTT
v_call: TRBV6-1
d_call: -
clone_size: -
j_call: TRBJ1-6

cdr3_aa: CASKPGPHSNQPQHF
cdr3_nt: TGTGCCAGCAAACCGGGACCTCATAGCAATCAGCCCCAGCATTTT
v_call: TRBV27
d_call: -
clone_size: few
j_call: TRBJ1-5

cdr3_aa: CASRTGAEQYF
cdr3_nt: TGTGCCAGCAGGACAGGAGCCGAGCAGTACTTC
v_call: TRBV6-5
d_call: -
clone_size: -
j_call: TRBJ2-7

cdr3_aa: CASSPRIAPYEQYF
cdr3_nt: TGTGCCAGCAGCCCAAGAATAGCCCCCTACGAGCAGTACTTC
v_call: TRBV9
d_call: -
clone_size: many
j_call: TRBJ2-7

cdr3_aa: CASSPQPSSGGQFF
cdr3_nt: TGTGCCAGCAGCCCGCAACCCTCTAGCGGGGGGCAGTTCTTC
v_call: TRBV7-3
d_call: TRBD2
clone_size: few
j_call: TRBJ2-1

cdr3_aa: CASSFRWQPQHF
cdr3_nt: TGTGCCAGCAGCTTCCGCTGGCAGCCCCAGCATTTT
v_call: TRBV7-8
d_call: -
clone_size: -
j_call: TRBJ1-5

cdr3_aa: CASSHTAGGLSTDTQYF
cdr3_nt: TGTGCCAGCAGCCATACAGCGGGGGGCCTTAGCACAGATACGCAGTATTTT
v_call: TRBV7-9
d_call: TRBD2
clone_size: -
j_call: TRBJ2-3

cdr3_aa: CASSEGGGPPIRYGYTF
cdr3_nt: TGTGCCAGCAGTGAAGGGGGAGGGCCTCCTATCCGCTATGGCTACACCTTC
v_call: TRBV6-1
d_call: -
clone_size: few
j_call: TRBJ1-2

cdr3_aa: CASSVGGLAEQFF
cdr3_nt: TGTGCCAGCAGCGTAGGTGGACTAGCGGAACAGTTCTTC
v_call: TRBV9
d_call: TRBD2
clone_size: -
j_call: TRBJ2-1